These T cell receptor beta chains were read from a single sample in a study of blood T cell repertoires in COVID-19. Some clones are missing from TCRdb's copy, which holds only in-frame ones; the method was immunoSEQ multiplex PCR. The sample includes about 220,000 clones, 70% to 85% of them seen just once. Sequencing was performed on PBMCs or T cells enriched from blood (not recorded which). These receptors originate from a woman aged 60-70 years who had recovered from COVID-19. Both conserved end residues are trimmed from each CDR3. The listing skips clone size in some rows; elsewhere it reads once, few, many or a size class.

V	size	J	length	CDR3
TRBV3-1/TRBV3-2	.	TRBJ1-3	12	ASKTGGDGNTIY
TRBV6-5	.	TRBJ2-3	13	ASSYSLTSPDTQY
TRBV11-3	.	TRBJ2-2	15	ASSSPVGGPRAGELF
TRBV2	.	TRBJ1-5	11	ASSGRVPQPQH
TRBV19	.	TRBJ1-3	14	ASSTRQGLSGNTIY
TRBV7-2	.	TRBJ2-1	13	ASRKVGQGYNEQF
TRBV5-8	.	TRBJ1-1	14	ASRWVVQAGNTEAF
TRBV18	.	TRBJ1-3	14	ASSPDSGSSGNTIY
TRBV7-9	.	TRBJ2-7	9	ASSPSREQY
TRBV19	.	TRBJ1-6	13	ASSIQGPDNSPLH
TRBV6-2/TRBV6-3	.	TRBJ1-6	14	ASSSPGSSYNSPLH
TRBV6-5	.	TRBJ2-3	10	ASSRQSDTQY
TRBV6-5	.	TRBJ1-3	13	ASSLSRSSGNTIY
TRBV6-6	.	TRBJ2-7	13	ASNLRGPSSYEQY
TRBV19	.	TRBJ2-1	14	ASSMSRVGGPGEQF
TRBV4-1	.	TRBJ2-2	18	ASSQAWVWVSGDFAGELF
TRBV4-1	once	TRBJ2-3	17	ASSPSLPREGVRTDTQY
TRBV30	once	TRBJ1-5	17	AWSVLWGQGTYSNQPQH
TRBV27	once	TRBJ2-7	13	ASRRGDRPRYEQY
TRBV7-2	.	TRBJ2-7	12	ASSLVRGAYEQY
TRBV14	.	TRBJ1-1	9	ASSRGTEAF
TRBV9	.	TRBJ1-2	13	ASSVRRQDNYGYT
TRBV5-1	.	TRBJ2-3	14	ASSSTGRGTGDTQY
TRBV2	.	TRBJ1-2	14	ASSHGRTGGNYGYT
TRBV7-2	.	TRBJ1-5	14	ASSSRDSRLGQPQH
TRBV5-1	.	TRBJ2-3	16	ASSLQPSAALGPDTQY
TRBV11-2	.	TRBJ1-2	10	ASSHHGDGYT
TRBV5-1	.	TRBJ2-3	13	ASSPASGAADTQY
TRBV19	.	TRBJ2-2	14	ASSIGGGTNTGELF
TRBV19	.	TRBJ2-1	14	ASSSGGTSSYNEQF
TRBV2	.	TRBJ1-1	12	ASSRIPRVAEAF
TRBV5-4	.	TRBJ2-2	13	ASSSTGGGTGELF
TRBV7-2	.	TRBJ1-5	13	ASSLRDRVNQPQH
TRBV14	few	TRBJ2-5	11	ASSFVAWETQY
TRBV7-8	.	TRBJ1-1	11	ASSPVRNTEAF
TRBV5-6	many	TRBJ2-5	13	ASSLTLAPQETQY
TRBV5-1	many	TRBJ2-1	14	ASSRLAGGPYNEQF
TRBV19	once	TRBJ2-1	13	ASSIRSGRVHEQF
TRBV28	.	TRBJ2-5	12	ASSLSTAQETQY
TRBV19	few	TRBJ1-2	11	ASSYTGGEGYT
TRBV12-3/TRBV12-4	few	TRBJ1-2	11	ASRERGLHGYT
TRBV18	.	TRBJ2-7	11	ASSPGVVYEQY
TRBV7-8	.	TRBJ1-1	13	ASSLIWSGNTEAF
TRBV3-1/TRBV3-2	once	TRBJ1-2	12	ASSQEGKIIGYT
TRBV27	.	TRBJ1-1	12	ASSKQGPTTEAF
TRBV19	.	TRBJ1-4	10	ASNRGNEKLF
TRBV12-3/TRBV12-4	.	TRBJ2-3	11	ASSTGGTDTQY
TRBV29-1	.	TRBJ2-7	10	SVRGSSDEQY
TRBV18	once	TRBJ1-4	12	ASSPGGDNEKLF
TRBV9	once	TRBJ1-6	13	ASSGAGQGGSPLH
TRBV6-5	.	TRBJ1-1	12	ASALGGTNTEAF